This T cell receptor (beta chain) originates from a study of PD-L1 blockade in urothelial cancer. Study context: Patients with male sex and bladder-origin urothelial cancer accounted for most of the 29 enrolled. The study recovered a median of roughly 150,000 T cells per blood sample.

The CDR3 extends over 15 amino acids. V shed 3 bases and J 0 bases; nucleotides not matched to a gene: 2. Germline V lookup: CDR1 ENHRY, CDR2 SYGVKD. The table came from immunoSEQ multiplex PCR; TCRdb's copy has only in-frame clones and leaves some out. The table lists roughly 42,000 clones, more than 75% of them singletons, with 2.5% to 3% in the top ten. This sequence joins TRBV10-3 and TRBJ1-5; 7 nucleotides match TRBD1. The clonotype originates from a man between 70 and 80 years old with urothelial cancer. The sample in question was PBMCs, obtained around atezolizumab (anti-PD-L1) treatment. CDR3 DNA: TGTGCCATCAGTGAAGGACAGGATAGCAATCAGCCCCAGCATTTT. Its translation is CAISEGQDSNQPQHF.